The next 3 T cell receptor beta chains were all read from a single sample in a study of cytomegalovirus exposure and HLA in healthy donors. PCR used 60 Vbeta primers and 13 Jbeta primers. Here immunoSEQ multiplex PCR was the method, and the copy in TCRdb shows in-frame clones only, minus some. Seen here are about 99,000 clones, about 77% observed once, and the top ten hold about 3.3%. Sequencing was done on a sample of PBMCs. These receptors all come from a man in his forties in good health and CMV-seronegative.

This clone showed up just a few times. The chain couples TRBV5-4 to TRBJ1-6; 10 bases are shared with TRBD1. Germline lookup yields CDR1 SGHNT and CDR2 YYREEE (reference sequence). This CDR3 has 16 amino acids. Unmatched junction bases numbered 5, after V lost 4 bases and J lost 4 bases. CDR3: CASSQGQGRYNSPLHF. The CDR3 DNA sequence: TGTGCCAGCAGCCAGGGACAGGGGCGATATAATTCACCCCTCCACTTT.

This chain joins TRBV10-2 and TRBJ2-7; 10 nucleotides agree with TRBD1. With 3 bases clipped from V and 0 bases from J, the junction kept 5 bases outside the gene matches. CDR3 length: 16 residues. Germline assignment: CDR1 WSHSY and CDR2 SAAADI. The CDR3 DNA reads TGCGCCAGCAGTGACCCGGGACAGGGGACCTCCTACGAGCAGTACTTC. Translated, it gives CASSDPGQGTSYEQYF.

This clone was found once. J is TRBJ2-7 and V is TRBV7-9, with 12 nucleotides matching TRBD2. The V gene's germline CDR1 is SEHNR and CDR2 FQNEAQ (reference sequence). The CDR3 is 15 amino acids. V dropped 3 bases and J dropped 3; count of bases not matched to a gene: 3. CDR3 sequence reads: CASSFPTSGSYEQYF. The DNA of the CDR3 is TGTGCCAGCAGCTTTCCGACTAGCGGGAGCTACGAGCAGTACTTC.